The 9 T cell receptor beta chains below were found in one sample sequenced in a study of response to subunit inactivated influenza vaccine. Each CDR3 protein gets one entry after TCRdb re-called the RT-PCR reads with MiXCR. Of hundreds of thousands of distinct CDR3 sequences listed, 25% are singletons. The sequencing here drew on CD4+ T cells sorted from PBMCs, taken roughly 5 days after vaccination. The receptors were sampled from a middle-aged man who received an inactivated influenza vaccine.

Here the CDR3 reads CASSPRTGTVTGELFF. The CDR3 DNA reads as TGCGCCAGCAGCCCTCGGACAGGGACGGTCACCGGGGAGCTGTTTTTT. V usage is TRBV5-1 and J usage is TRBJ2-2; 8 bases line up with TRBD1. The J segment lost 4 bases and the V segment lost 4 bases, leaving 9 bases of the junction unmatched. Germline V lookup: CDR1 SGHRS, CDR2 YFSETQ. The length of the CDR3 is 16 residues.

This clonotype occurred a few times. The gene calls are TRBV20-1 and TRBJ2-7, with 10 bases matching TRBD2. In germline, CDR1 is DFQATT, CDR2 SNEGSKA (reference sequence). CDR3 length equals 12 residues. V was clipped by 5 bases and J by 10 bases; unmatched bases: 8. CDR3 in amino acids: CSAFIAGGPQYF. For the CDR3, the DNA is TGCAGTGCTTTTATAGCGGGAGGCCCTCAGTACTTC.

CDR3 in amino acids: CSVEGEQTGFTEAFF. The CDR3 nucleotides are TGCAGCGTTGAGGGTGAGCAGACAGGGTTCACTGAAGCTTTCTTT. This rearrangement joins TRBV29-1 to TRBJ1-1, with 7 bases fitting TRBD1. The CDR3 consists of 15 residues. Germline-derived CDR1 and CDR2 are SQVTM and ANQGSEA. V shed 3 bases and J 4 bases; nucleotides not matched to a gene: 11.

This clonotype has only a few counts. The chain employs TRBV5-6 and TRBJ2-3; 7 nucleotides agree with TRBD1. Losses at the gene ends were 4 bases for V and 2 bases for J; bases not matched to a gene: 4. The CDR3 is 14 amino acids. Germline values: CDR1 SGHDT, CDR2 YYEEEE. In nucleotides, the CDR3 is TGTGCCAGCAGCACGACAGGGAACACAGATACGCAGTATTTT. Translating it yields CASSTTGNTDTQYF.

This clonotype has just a few counts. The chain joins TRBV7-8 to TRBJ2-7; D possibly matches TRBD1 or TRBD2 (6 bases each). CDR1 SGHVS and CDR2 FQNEAQ come from the germline V gene. The CDR3 extends over 16 amino acids. V was clipped by 3 bases and J by 6 bases, with 21 bases between them. The CDR3 spells CASSFGGTRVFGEQYF. The CDR3 nucleotides are TGTGCCAGCAGCTTCGGAGGGACACGAGTATTTGGCGAGCAGTACTTC. Filled out from reference TRBV7-8 and TRBJ2-7, the complete variable domain reads GAGVSQSPRYKVAKRGQDVALRCDPISGHVSLFWYQQALGQGPEFLTYFQNEAQLDKSGLPSDRFFAERPEGSVSTLKIQRTQQEDSAVYLCASSFGGTRVFGEQYFGPGTRLTVT.

In this sample, this clonotype turned up a few times. The V call is TRBV5-1, the J call TRBJ2-3; perhaps TRBD2 as D (7 bases). Trimming left V 1 base short and J 5 bases short, with 14 bases between. Germline-derived CDR1 and CDR2 are SGHRS and YFSETQ. The CDR3 extends over 15 amino acids. CDR3 sequence reads: CASSLNWGGQDTQYF. The CDR3 nucleotides are TGCGCCAGCAGCTTGAATTGGGGGGGCCAAGATACGCAGTATTTT.

Written as DNA, the CDR3 is TGCAGTGCTATATGGGCTGGGAGGACAGTGAACACTGAAGCTTTCTTT. Its translation: CSAIWAGRTVNTEAFF. The V call is TRBV20-1, the J call TRBJ1-1; tentative D call: TRBD1 (6 bases). The germline V and J ends were trimmed by 4 bases and 0 bases, with 18 bases remaining between them. The germline CDR1 and CDR2 sequences are DFQATT and SNEGSKA (reference sequence). There are 16 residues in the CDR3.

CDR3 sequence reads: CASSFRGNAYEQYF. CDR3 coding DNA: TGTGCCAGCAGCTTTCGGGGAAACGCCTACGAGCAGTACTTC. The V and J genes are TRBV5-4 and TRBJ2-7, with a weak D call TRBD2 (5 bases). Germline CDR1 and CDR2: SGHNT and YYREEE (reference sequence). V lost 2 bases, J lost 2 bases, and 11 bases lay in between. This CDR3 is built from 14 residues.

The rearrangement joins TRBV7-6 to TRBJ2-1, with D perhaps matching TRBD1 (7 bases). Trimming left V 5 bases short and J 6 bases short, with 20 bases between. Germline-derived CDR1 and CDR2 are SGHVS and FNYEAQ. This CDR3 region has 16 residues. CDR3 region: CASSRSGAGGINEQFF. The CDR3 nucleotides are TGTGCCAGCAGCAGGTCGGGGGCAGGGGGGATCAATGAGCAGTTCTTC.